Shown below are 30 T cell receptor beta chains from a single sample sequenced in a study of shared clonotypes between healthy human individuals. Repertoires were generated with immunoSEQ multiplex PCR, while TCRdb's copy carries only in-frame clones and drops some. The data hold approximately 500,000 clones, with 81% observed a single time. Sequenced input: PBMCs. The receptors here all came from a woman in her forties in good health. Some clones in this sample may be carry-over from other donors' samples.

The chain employs TRBV30 and TRBJ1-2, with 7 nucleotides matching TRBD1. There are 14 residues in the CDR3. Germline assignment: CDR1 GTSNPN and CDR2 SVGIG (reference sequence). The V segment lost 4 bases and the J segment 4 bases; nucleotides outside the gene matches: 9. The CDR3 sequence is CAWTVPGTAYGYTF. Here the CDR3 DNA reads TGTGCCTGGACGGTTCCCGGGACAGCCTATGGCTACACCTTC.

J is TRBJ1-4 and V is TRBV6-1, with D possibly being TRBD1 (5 bases). Trimming cost V 9 bases and J 6 bases, with 11 bases left between them. This CDR3 comprises 12 residues. CDR1 and CDR2 from the germline V gene are MNHNS and SASEGT. CDR3 DNA: TGTGCCAGTTGGGGGTTTGATGAAAAACTGTTTTTT. It is translated as CASWGFDEKLFF.

The gene calls are TRBV2 and TRBJ1-1; D remains ambiguous. In germline, CDR1 is SNHLY, CDR2 FYNNEI. CDR3 length: 11 residues. Trimming took off 6 bases at V and 5 bases at J, with 7 bases between the two ends. The CDR3 protein is CASRPETEAFF. In nucleotides, the CDR3 is TGTGCCAGCAGGCCGGAGACTGAAGCTTTCTTT.

This chain uses TRBV7-9 with TRBJ2-3; 7 bases line up with TRBD2. CDR1 SEHNR and CDR2 FQNEAQ come from the germline V gene (reference sequence). The trim removed 4 bases at V and 4 bases at J, leaving 11 bases unmatched. CDR3 length equals 16 residues. CDR3 protein: CASSWGIAGSADTQYF. The CDR3 DNA reads as TGTGCCAGCAGCTGGGGAATAGCGGGCAGTGCAGATACGCAGTATTTT.

This rearrangement joins TRBV7-9 to TRBJ1-1, with 8 bases that match TRBD1. V gave up 6 bases and J gave up 2 bases; unmatched junction bases: 5. Germline lookup yields CDR1 SEHNR and CDR2 FQNEAQ (reference sequence). The CDR3 has 14 amino acids. CDR3 residues: CASSPGQVNTEAFF. The DNA for the CDR3 is TGTGCCAGCAGTCCGGGACAGGTTAACACTGAAGCTTTCTTT.

Comments on this clone: A far more abundant clone sits one base away, making this likely a read error. The chain employs TRBV4-3 and TRBJ2-3; D perhaps matches TRBD2 (6 bases). CDR1 and CDR2 from the germline V gene are LGHNA and YSLEER. This CDR3 region has 14 residues. V lost 3 bases and J lost 4, with 11 bases in between. CDR3 coding DNA: TGCGCCAGCAGCCAGAGACTAGAGGCAGATACGCAGTATTTT. This encodes CASSQRLEADTQYF.

Concerning this clone itself: This is likely an artifact of a read error, given a far larger clone one base away. Other DNA sequences of this sample code for an identical CDR3. This chain connects TRBV18 to TRBJ2-5, with D perhaps assigned TRBD1 or TRBD2 (6 bases each). This CDR3 has 14 amino acids. CDR1 and CDR2 from the germline V gene are KGHSH and LQKENI. V lost 2 bases and J lost 5, with 12 bases in between. The CDR3 protein is CASSPTGAGETQYF. As DNA, the CDR3 is TGTGCCAGCTCACCAACGGGGGCAGGGGAGACCCAGTACTTC. The complete variable domain, with remaining parts taken from reference TRBV18 and TRBJ2-5, reads NAGVMQNPRHLVRRRGQEARLRCSPMKGHSHVYWYRQLPEEGLKFMVYLQKENIIDESGMPKERFSAEFPKEGPSILRIQQVVRGDSAAYFCASSPTGAGETQYFGPGTRLLVL.

This clone was observed once. Its ends do not fully match the called genes, so a read error is possible. This specimen includes other DNA sequences encoding the same CDR3. This chain uses TRBV29-1 with TRBJ1-5, with TRBD1 matching 9 bases. The CDR3 is made up of 13 amino acids. Germline V gene data show CDR1 as SQVTM and CDR2 as ANQGSEA. The CDR3 spells CRVADRGDQPQHF. CDR3 coding DNA: TGCAGAGTTGCGGACAGGGGCGATCAGCCACAGCATTTT.

The rearrangement links TRBV29-1 to TRBJ2-3, with D hard to call. Per the germline V gene, CDR1 is SQVTM and CDR2 is ANQGSEA. The V and J ends lost 0 bases and 6 bases respectively, with 7 bases between them. The CDR3 runs to 12 residues. This CDR3 is CSVEDLPDTQYF. The CDR3 DNA reads as TGCAGCGTTGAAGATTTGCCCGATACGCAGTATTTT.

The J gene is TRBJ1-5, the V gene TRBV28; 7 bases fit TRBD1. Germline CDR1 MDHEN, CDR2 SYDVKM. CDR3 length equals 14 residues. V lost 5 bases and J lost 2; bases outside the gene matches: 3. The CDR3 loop is CASSRTGRNQPQHF. CDR3 sequence (DNA): TGTGCCAGCAGTCGGACAGGACGCAATCAGCCCCAGCATTTT.

CDR3 sequence reads: CASSLWGSGSLDEQFF. The CDR3 nucleotides are TGTGCCAGCAGTTTGTGGGGTAGCGGGAGTCTCGATGAGCAGTTCTTC. The gene calls are TRBV28 and TRBJ2-1; TRBD2 matches 9 bases. V was clipped by 3 bases and J by 8 bases; unmatched bases: 11. Germline lookup yields CDR1 MDHEN and CDR2 SYDVKM. The CDR3 runs to 16 residues. Filled out from reference TRBV28 and TRBJ2-1, the complete variable domain reads DVKVTQSSRYLVKRTGEKVFLECVQDMDHENMFWYRQDPGLGLRLIYFSYDVKMKEKGDIPEGYSVSREKKERFSLILESASTNQTSMYLCASSLWGSGSLDEQFFGPGTRLTVL.

For the CDR3, the DNA is TGTGCCAGCAGGCCGGGACAGGGCTACGAGCAGTACTTC. It encodes CASRPGQGYEQYF. The rearrangement uses TRBV5-8 and TRBJ2-7; 9 bases agree with TRBD1. Germline CDR1 SGHTS, CDR2 YDEGEE. This CDR3 is built from 13 residues. V lost 5 bases and J lost 3; bases outside the gene matches: 3.

The rearrangement uses TRBV11-1 and TRBJ2-5; D gene ambiguous. The CDR3 runs to 11 residues. Germline V gene lookup returns CDR1 SGHAT and CDR2 FQDESV (reference sequence). The ends were cut back, 1 base at V and 11 bases at J, with 8 bases in the middle. The CDR3 DNA is TGTGCCAGCAGCTTAGTCGGCCGGCAGTACTTC. This codes for CASSLVGRQYF.

The V call is TRBV28, the J call TRBJ2-7; D is undetermined. Trimming removed 6 bases from V and 6 bases from J, with 9 bases in between. This CDR3 comprises 11 residues. The V gene's germline CDR1 is MDHEN and CDR2 SYDVKM. The CDR3 region is CASRSELEQYF. CDR3 coding DNA: TGTGCCAGCAGATCCGAGCTCGAGCAGTACTTC.

The chain joins TRBV2 to TRBJ1-2; weak D call: TRBD1 (5 bases). Germline V CDR1 and CDR2: SNHLY, FYNNEI. V shed 4 bases and J shed 2 bases, with 17 bases lying between them. CDR3 length: 16 amino acids. CDR3 amino acids: CASSVVREGGNYGYTF. CDR3 coding DNA: TGTGCCAGCAGTGTTGTCAGGGAAGGAGGCAACTATGGCTACACCTTC. The full variable domain, with the rest looked up from reference TRBV2 and TRBJ1-2, is EPEVTQTPSHQVTQMGQEVILRCVPISNHLYFYWYRQILGQKVEFLVSFYNNEISEKSEIFDDQFSVERPDGSNFTLKIRSTKLEDSAMYFCASSVVREGGNYGYTFGSGTRLTVV.

The rearrangement joins TRBV28 to TRBJ2-5; 9 bases align to TRBD1. Per the germline V gene, CDR1 is MDHEN and CDR2 is SYDVKM. V was clipped by 4 bases and J by 5 bases; unmatched bases: 2. The CDR3 is 13 amino acids. As DNA, the CDR3 is TGTGCCAGCAGTTCGACAGGGGGGGAGACCCAGTACTTC. Encoded protein: CASSSTGGETQYF.

With regard to this clone: The likely explanation is a read error, given a far larger clone one base away. The same CDR3 arises from other DNA sequences in this sample as well. The J gene is TRBJ1-1, the V gene TRBV29-1; weak D call: TRBD1 (5 bases). The germline gives CDR1 SQVTM, CDR2 ANQGSEA. V was pared by 3 bases and J by 5 bases, with 10 bases between. The CDR3 consists of 12 residues. This chain's CDR3 is CSVEVRGTEAFF. The CDR3 region has the DNA TGCAGCGTTGAGGTTAGGGGAACTGAAGCTTTCTTT.

The rearrangement uses TRBV18 and TRBJ1-2; no definite D call. The CDR3 length is 14 residues. In germline, CDR1 is KGHSH, CDR2 LQKENI. The V and J ends lost 5 bases and 4 bases respectively, with 14 bases between them. The DNA of the CDR3 is TGTGCCAGCTCATCCGACCGGGATGGCTATGGCTACACCTTC. Translated: CASSSDRDGYGYTF.

The chain has TRBV10-3 and TRBJ2-7; D assignment may be TRBD1 or TRBD2 (5 bases each). Per the germline V gene, CDR1 is ENHRY and CDR2 is SYGVKD. The CDR3 totals 14 residues. The V and J ends lost 10 bases and 0 bases respectively, with 16 bases between them. CDR3 sequence reads: CASMGTPSSYEQYF. The CDR3 DNA follows: TGTGCCAGCATGGGGACGCCGAGCTCCTACGAGCAGTACTTC.

This chain uses TRBV5-4 with TRBJ2-5; 13 bases are shared with TRBD2. J gave up 5 bases and V 4 bases, and 11 bases lay outside the gene matches. Germline CDR1 SGHNT, CDR2 YYREEE (reference sequence). This CDR3 spans 17 amino acids. This CDR3 is CASSLGLAGVYSETQYF. CDR3 DNA sequence: TGTGCCAGCAGCCTTGGACTAGCGGGAGTATATTCGGAGACCCAGTACTTC.

The V and J genes are TRBV27 and TRBJ2-7, with 10 positions matching TRBD2. The CDR3 contains 14 residues. V shed 5 bases, J shed 0 bases, and the junction held 1 base outside the gene matches. The V gene's germline CDR1 is MNHEY and CDR2 SMNVEV (reference sequence). The CDR3 DNA reads as TGTGCCAGCAGTCTAGCGGGGGACTCCTACGAGCAGTACTTC. Translating it yields CASSLAGDSYEQYF.

The chain carries TRBV6-1 and TRBJ1-1; D not resolved. This CDR3 contains 13 residues. Germline-derived CDR1 and CDR2 are MNHNS and SASEGT. V shed 5 bases and J shed 1 base, with 8 bases lying between them. The CDR3 DNA sequence: TGTGCCAGCAGTCCGCGTTCGAACACTGAAGCTTTCTTT. It is translated as CASSPRSNTEAFF.

The gene calls are TRBV9 and TRBJ1-3; D not certain. The CDR3 is 14 amino acids. Deletions cut 0 bases from V and 1 base from J, with 5 bases between. Germline CDR1 is SGDLS and CDR2 is YYNGEE. CDR3 DNA sequence: TGTGCCAGCAGCGTAGGAGTTTCTGGAAACACCATATATTTT. This translates into CASSVGVSGNTIYF.

The chain combines TRBV5-1 with TRBJ1-2, with TRBD1 matching over 9 bases. The V gene end was trimmed by 4 bases and the J gene end by 8 bases; junction bases not matched to a gene: 6. This CDR3 region has 13 residues. CDR1 is SGHRS and CDR2 is YFSETQ in the germline V gene. Here the CDR3 reads CASSQDRGVGYTF. The CDR3 nucleotides read TGCGCCAGCAGCCAGGACAGGGGAGTAGGCTACACCTTC.

Notes on this clone: This likely stems from a read error, as it lies one base from a far larger clone. This sample also contains other DNA sequences that code for the same CDR3. V gene TRBV30 combines with J gene TRBJ2-1; D is perhaps TRBD2 (6 bases). The V end was cut by 2 bases, the J end by 8 bases, with 13 bases between. Germline-derived CDR1 and CDR2 are GTSNPN and SVGIG (reference sequence). CDR3 length equals 13 residues. The CDR3 here is CAWSRTTLHEQFF. The CDR3, as DNA: TGTGCCTGGAGTAGGACTACGTTACATGAGCAGTTCTTC.

Of note for this clone: It is likely a read error: a sequence one base away is far more abundant. At the DNA level, this CDR3 is encoded by other sequences in the same sample as well. The gene calls are TRBV2 and TRBJ2-7; the D call may be TRBD1 or TRBD2 (5 bases each). This CDR3 region has 12 residues. With 9 bases removed from V and 4 bases from J, the gap between germline ends came to 13 bases. Germline assignment: CDR1 SNHLY and CDR2 FYNNEI. The CDR3 nucleotides read TGTGCCAGTAGCAGGGACCCATACGAGCAGTACTTC. Amino acid sequence: CASSRDPYEQYF.

This chain joins TRBV28 and TRBJ1-5; TRBD1 agrees at 8 bases. The germline V gene has CDR1 MDHEN and CDR2 SYDVKM. J was trimmed by 2 bases and V by 4 bases; bases with no gene match: 7. This CDR3 region has 16 residues. The CDR3 nucleotides are TGTGCCAGCAGTTCCATTGACAGGGGAGGCAATCAGCCCCAGCATTTT. Translating gives CASSSIDRGGNQPQHF.

V usage is TRBV19 and J usage is TRBJ2-5, with a weak D call TRBD2 (6 bases). Germline CDR1 LNHDA, CDR2 SQIVND (reference sequence). This CDR3 comprises 13 residues. Trimming removed 2 bases at V and 5 bases at J, with 9 bases between. CDR3 in DNA: TGTGCCAGTAGTATACAAAGCGGGGAGACCCAGTACTTC. It translates to CASSIQSGETQYF.

This sequence joins TRBV5-5 and TRBJ2-7; D ambiguous. V lost 0 bases and J lost 6, with 7 bases in between. This CDR3 contains 12 residues. Germline V gene sequence: CDR1 SGHKS, CDR2 YYEKEE (reference sequence). The CDR3 nucleotides read TGTGCCAGCAGCTTGGCTTTAGCCGAGCAGTACTTC. Amino acid sequence: CASSLALAEQYF.

This rearrangement joins TRBV18 to TRBJ1-1; D unclear. CDR3 length: 15 amino acids. CDR1 KGHSH and CDR2 LQKENI come from the germline V gene. V shed 0 bases and J shed 3 bases, with 11 bases lying between them. DNA for the CDR3: TGTGCCAGCTCACCACCGTTGGCCCGGGACACTGAAGCTTTCTTT. It is translated as CASSPPLARDTEAFF.